This TCR beta chain was obtained from a study of regulatory T cells in long-lasting Graves disease. Time point denoted: persistent/refractory GD, antithyroid drugs over 5 years with positive TRAb. Isolated PBMC RNA provided the starting material for the TCR library. This clonotype was counted between two and nine times. The CDR3 totals 12 residues. Trimming cost V 4 bases and J 6 bases, with 11 bases left between them. Germline CDR1 SGHKS, CDR2 YYEKEE (reference sequence). For TCR beta, libraries came from iRepertoire HTBI primers and Arm-PCR of CDR3 regions. TCRdb used MiXCR to reprocess the multiplex PCR reads, holding one entry per CDR3 protein. The table has 600,000 to 850,000 distinct CDR3 sequences, roughly 30% seen once.

The material was peripheral blood mononuclear cells (PBMCs), obtained when the disease was refractory, from a patient treated with antithyroid drugs. The rearrangement uses TRBV5-5 and TRBJ2-7; tentatively, D is TRBD2 (6 bases). The clonotype was recovered from a female donor with Graves disease. CDR3 amino acids: CASSGEEGEQYF. CDR3 coding DNA: TGTGCCAGCAGCGGGGAGGAGGGCGAGCAGTACTTC.